The source of this T cell receptor (beta chain) is a study of T cell changes during pregnancy in multiple sclerosis. The table came from immunoSEQ multiplex PCR; TCRdb's copy has only in-frame clones and leaves some out. The sample contains tens of thousands of clones, roughly 90% of which appear only once. The TCR was taken from a female donor in good health, enrolled as a control in a pregnancy study. The specimen comprised peripheral blood, sampled in the first trimester of pregnancy.

CDR3 DNA: TGTGCCAGCAGCCAGCAGGTTACAACTAATGAAAAACTGTTTTTT. Translating it yields CASSQQVTTNEKLFF. This chain connects TRBV16 to TRBJ1-4, with unresolved D. CDR1 KGHSY and CDR2 FQNENV come from the germline V gene. V lost 3 bases and J 0 bases, leaving 8 bases between the germline ends. The CDR3 length is 15 residues.